The clone carrying this T cell receptor (beta chain) was counted many times. The antigen is undetermined. The sample belongs to a study of response to subunit inactivated influenza vaccine. Findings and caveats of the study: Authors suggested that a seasonal influenza vaccination recruits few new T cells each time.

TCRdb redid the calling of the RT-PCR reads with MiXCR, one entry per CDR3 protein. Of fewer than 600,000 distinct CDR3 sequences listed, 6.5% to 8% are singletons. The CDR3 contains 13 residues. V was shortened by 5 bases and J by 1 base, with 8 bases between the two germline ends. From germline, CDR1 is SGHRS and CDR2 YFSETQ. This TCR derives from a man aged 50 to 75 who received an inactivated influenza vaccine. The J gene is TRBJ2-3, the V gene TRBV5-1; D call uncertain. The sample consisted of PBMCs from blood, taken less than 30 months after vaccination. The CDR3 reads CASRPAGTDTQYF. In DNA, the CDR3 is TGCGCCAGCAGGCCGGCTGGCACAGATACGCAGTATTTT.